This passage covers 13 T cell receptor beta chains from one sample sequenced in a study of T cells after yellow fever vaccination. Each CDR3 protein gets one entry after TCRdb re-called the 5' RACE reads with MiXCR. Of under 500,000 distinct CDR3 sequences listed, around 20% are singletons. The input for sequencing was PBMCs, taken before the yellow fever booster vaccination. These receptors were obtained from a man aged 18 to 30 who received the YFV17D yellow fever vaccine.

This clonotype was seen repeatedly, ten times or more. The chain has TRBV29-1 and TRBJ2-2, with D possibly matching TRBD2 (6 bases). The ends were cut back, 3 bases at V and 4 bases at J, with 15 bases in the middle. This CDR3 is built from 15 residues. From germline, CDR1 is SQVTM and CDR2 ANQGSEA. The CDR3 reads CSVDGARGSTGELFF. CDR3 nucleotides: TGCAGCGTTGATGGGGCTCGGGGGAGCACCGGGGAGCTGTTTTTT.

As concerns this clonotype: A junction end diverges from the germline sequence, so it may reflect a read error. This rearrangement joins TRBV18 to TRBJ2-6; TRBD1 matches at 9 bases. From germline, CDR1 is KGHSH and CDR2 LQKENI. The CDR3 consists of 18 residues. The CDR3 sequence is CASSPWGQGTSGAKVLTF. As DNA, the CDR3 is TGTGCCAGCTCACCCTGGGGACAGGGAACTTCTGGGGCCAAGGTCCTGACTTTC.

The V gene is TRBV3-1, the J gene TRBJ2-1, with 8 bases fitting TRBD2. V lost 2 bases and J lost 15; bases outside the gene matches: 3. The CDR3 has 11 amino acids. Germline V gene data show CDR1 as LGHDT and CDR2 as YNNKEL (reference sequence). CDR3 in DNA: TGTGCCAGCAGCCAATCGGGGGGGCCGTTCTTC. Translating gives CASSQSGGPFF.

The chain recombines TRBV27 with TRBJ2-7; weak D call: TRBD2 (6 bases). Trimming left V 6 bases short and J 6 bases short, with 18 bases between. Germline V gene sequence: CDR1 MNHEY, CDR2 SMNVEV (reference sequence). The CDR3 runs 14 residues. The DNA of the CDR3 is TGTGCCAGCAGGGGGTGGGACTGGCGGGCCGAGCAGTACTTC. Protein product: CASRGWDWRAEQYF.

This clonotype was detected a few times. The rearrangement uses TRBV6-2 or TRBV6-3 and TRBJ2-2; TRBD1 matches at 9 bases. Per germline, CDR1 MNHEY and CDR2 SVGEGT. The CDR3 is 14 amino acids. J was trimmed by 7 bases and V by 7 bases; bases with no gene match: 7. The CDR3 bases are TGTGCCAGCAACCGACAGGGGGGCAACGGGGAGCTGTTTTTT. Amino acid sequence: CASNRQGGNGELFF.

This clonotype came up a few times. The chain uses TRBV7-2 and TRBJ2-1, with D uncertain. V lost 5 bases to trimming and J lost 1 base, with 3 bases between them. Looked up from germline, CDR1 is SGHTA and CDR2 is FQGNSA. The length of the CDR3 is 12 residues. The CDR3, as DNA: TGTGCCAGCAGCGAATCCTACAATGAGCAGTTCTTC. The encoded protein is CASSESYNEQFF.

This clonotype was picked up a small number of times. This rearrangement joins TRBV7-2 to TRBJ1-2; TRBD1 is a possible D gene (5 bases). The germline V gene has CDR1 SGHTA and CDR2 FQGNSA. Trimming took off 3 bases at V and 3 bases at J, with 5 bases between the two ends. The CDR3 length is 12 residues. The CDR3 region is CASSLGHYGYTF. The CDR3, as DNA: TGTGCCAGCAGCTTGGGACACTATGGCTACACCTTC.

The chain is built from TRBV7-2 and TRBJ2-7, with D possibly matching TRBD2 (5 bases). The germline CDR1 and CDR2 sequences are SGHTA and FQGNSA. V lost 3 bases and J 6 bases, leaving 18 bases between the germline ends. The CDR3 runs to 15 residues. Written as DNA, the CDR3 is TGTGCCAGCAGCTTTACGGCCTCTGGACTGGGCGAGCAGTACTTC. Its translation is CASSFTASGLGEQYF.

This clonotype was seen more than once but under ten times. The germline gene is not matched at one end of the junction; a read error may be the cause. The chain couples TRBV7-7 to TRBJ2-3, with TRBD2 matching 11 bases. The CDR3 spans 15 residues. The germline V gene encodes CDR1 SSHAT and CDR2 FNYEAQ (reference sequence). The CDR3 nucleotides are TGTGCTAGCAGCCGACTAGCGGGGATCTCAGATACGCAGTATTTT. It translates to CASSRLAGISDTQYF.

The chain employs TRBV7-8 and TRBJ2-7, with a possible D match to TRBD2 (6 bases). This CDR3 has 14 residues. CDR1 SGHVS and CDR2 FQNEAQ come from the germline V gene. With 0 bases removed from V and 5 bases from J, the gap between germline ends came to 11 bases. Here the CDR3 reads CASSLALWGDEQYV. The CDR3 DNA reads TGTGCCAGCAGCTTAGCACTCTGGGGGGACGAGCAGTACGTC.

This clonotype was seen only a few times. The rearrangement uses TRBV5-6 and TRBJ2-7; no definite D call. This CDR3 region has 13 residues. Per the germline V gene, CDR1 is SGHDT and CDR2 is YYEEEE. Trimming took off 1 base at V and 2 bases at J, with 7 bases between the two ends. In nucleotides, the CDR3 is TGTGCCAGCAGCTTGCGACGGACCTACGAGCAGTACTTC. It encodes CASSLRRTYEQYF.

This chain links TRBV19 with TRBJ2-1; the D is unclear. Trimming left V 3 bases short and J 6 bases short, with 9 bases between. Germline V gives CDR1 LNHDA, CDR2 SQIVND (reference sequence). This CDR3 spans 13 amino acids. The CDR3 sequence: CASSILGFNEQFF. As DNA, the CDR3 is TGTGCCAGTAGTATTCTCGGATTCAATGAGCAGTTCTTC.

This clonotype was detected a few times. The J gene is TRBJ1-2, the V gene TRBV7-2, with TRBD1 matching 8 bases. The V gene end was trimmed by 5 bases and the J gene end by 4 bases; junction bases not matched to a gene: 9. This CDR3 is 15 amino acids long. The germline gives CDR1 SGHTA, CDR2 FQGNSA. The CDR3 coding sequence is TGTGCCAGCAGCCCCGGACAGGGTGACGCCTATGGCTACACCTTC. It specifies CASSPGQGDAYGYTF.